A selection of T cell receptor beta chains follows, all from one sample in a study of CD8+CD57+ T cells in acquired aplastic anemia. Each CDR3 protein gets one entry after TCRdb re-called the reads with MiXCR. Altogether approximately 200,000 distinct CDR3 sequences are present, around 50% being singletons, with the ten largest covering about 17%. Sequencing was performed on sorted CD4+, CD8+, or CD8+CD57+ T cells (not recorded which) from PBMCs. These receptors were taken from a human donor in good health, serving as a control. The CDR3 runs from the conserved cysteine through the conserved F or W. A D gene is named only where the DNA matches it firmly. Clone size is shown for a subset of rows, as once, few, many or a class of expanded clone.

d_call	v_call	j_call	clone_size	cdr3_aa	cdr3_nt
TRBD2	TRBV2	TRBJ2-3	.	CASSAGTSGNNEQYF	TGTGCCAGCAGTGCCGGGACTAGCGGAAACAATGAGCAGTATTTT
TRBD2	TRBV20-1	TRBJ2-1	many	CSAREKRRGGLNEQFF	TGCAGTGCTAGAGAGAAGAGGCGGGGGGGCCTCAATGAGCAGTTCTTC
.	TRBV7-3	TRBJ2-7	few	CASKLTGSHEQYF	TGTGCCAGCAAACTGACAGGTTCCCACGAGCAGTACTTC
TRBD2	TRBV5-1	TRBJ2-1	many	CASSLGSGVGEQFF	TGCGCCAGCAGCTTGGGTAGCGGGGTCGGTGAGCAGTTCTTC
TRBD2	TRBV24-1	TRBJ2-2	.	CASRKLAGNTGELFF	TGTGCCAGCCGCAAACTAGCGGGGAACACCGGGGAGCTGTTTTTT
TRBD2	TRBV20-1	TRBJ2-1	.	CSAKLANEQFF	TGCAGTGCCAAACTAGCGAATGAGCAGTTCTTC
TRBD1	TRBV10-3	TRBJ1-5	.	CAISGQGVSQPQHF	TGTGCCATCAGTGGACAGGGGGTTAGTCAGCCCCAGCATTTT
TRBD2	TRBV29-1	TRBJ2-3	.	CSVGWIAGDTQYF	TGCAGCGTTGGATGGATAGCGGGGGATACGCAGTATTTT
.	TRBV7-9	TRBJ2-7	medium-sized	CASSHNTYEQYF	TGTGCCAGCAGCCACAACACCTACGAGCAGTACTTC
.	TRBV6-6	TRBJ1-5	many	CASSPPPGPNQPQHF	TGTGCCAGCAGTCCACCTCCGGGGCCAAATCAGCCCCAGCATTTT
TRBD1	TRBV9	TRBJ2-3	.	CASSVASGQSTDTQYF	TGTGCCAGCAGCGTAGCTTCGGGACAGAGCACAGATACGCAGTATTTT
.	TRBV2	TRBJ2-7	.	CASSVEHSATYEQYF	TGTGCCAGCAGTGTAGAGCACAGCGCGACCTACGAGCAGTACTTC
TRBD1	TRBV19	TRBJ2-7	.	CASSIVQGAYEQYF	TGTGCCAGTAGTATAGTACAGGGGGCTTACGAGCAGTACTTC
.	TRBV9	TRBJ2-4	many	CASSVATDSAAKNIQYF	TGTGCCAGCAGCGTAGCTACGGACTCTGCGGCCAAAAACATTCAGTACTTC
.	TRBV7-9	TRBJ1-4	many	CASSFGEKLFF	TGTGCCAGCAGCTTTGGCGAAAAACTGTTTTTT
.	TRBV10-3	TRBJ2-7	many	CAISVHDRTSYEQYF	TGTGCCATCAGCGTCCACGACAGGACTTCCTACGAGCAGTACTTC
TRBD2	TRBV15	TRBJ2-1	many	CATSRDRTSRGEQFF	TGTGCCACCAGCAGAGATAGGACTAGCCGGGGTGAGCAGTTCTTC
.	TRBV6-5	TRBJ1-6	.	CASSYLQGGGSPLHF	TGTGCCAGCAGTTACTTACAGGGAGGCGGTTCACCCCTCCACTTT
.	TRBV9	TRBJ1-3	many	CASSVASQGHTIYF	TGTGCCAGCAGCGTAGCAAGTCAGGGACACACCATATATTTT
.	TRBV29-1	TRBJ2-3	.	CSVGGGSTDTQYF	TGCAGCGTTGGTGGGGGATCCACAGATACGCAGTATTTT
TRBD2	TRBV3-1	TRBJ2-1	few	CASSHTSGGSSYNEQFF	TGTGCCAGCAGCCACACTAGCGGGGGGTCCTCCTACAATGAGCAGTTCTTC
.	TRBV5-5	TRBJ2-3	many	CASSTGLTSTDTQYF	TGTGCCAGCAGCACGGGACTTACTAGCACAGATACGCAGTATTTT
TRBD1	TRBV7-2	TRBJ1-4	.	CASSSGNRGNEKLFF	TGTGCCAGCAGCTCCGGGAACAGGGGGAATGAAAAACTGTTTTTT